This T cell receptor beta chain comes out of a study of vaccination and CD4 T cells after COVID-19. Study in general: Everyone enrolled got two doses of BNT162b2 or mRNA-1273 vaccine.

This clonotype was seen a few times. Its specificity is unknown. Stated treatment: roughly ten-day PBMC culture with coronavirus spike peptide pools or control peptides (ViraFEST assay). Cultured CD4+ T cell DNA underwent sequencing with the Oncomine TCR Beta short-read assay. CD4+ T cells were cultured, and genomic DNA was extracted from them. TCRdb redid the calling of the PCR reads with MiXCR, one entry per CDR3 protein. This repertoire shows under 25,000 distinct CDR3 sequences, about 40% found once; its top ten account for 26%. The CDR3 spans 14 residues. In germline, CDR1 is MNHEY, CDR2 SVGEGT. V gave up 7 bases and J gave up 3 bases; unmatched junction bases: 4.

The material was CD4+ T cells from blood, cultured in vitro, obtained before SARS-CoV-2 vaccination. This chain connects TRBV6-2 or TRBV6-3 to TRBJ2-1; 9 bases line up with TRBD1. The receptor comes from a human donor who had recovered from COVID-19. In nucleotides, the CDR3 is TGTGCCAGCAACCGACAGGGGGTCTACAATGAGCAGTTCTTC. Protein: CASNRQGVYNEQFF.